Below are 30 T cell receptor beta chains sequenced from a single sample in a study of blood T cells in healthy people across ages. Using a J-beta primer mix together with a sample-barcoded 5' primer, a second PCR was run for about 7 to 12 cycles. One entry per CDR3 protein results from TCRdb running MiXCR on the 5' RACE reads. The data hold over a million distinct CDR3 sequences, with around 40% observed a single time. Sequenced sample: blood. The receptors derive from a woman younger than 35 in good health.

The rearrangement uses TRBV5-1 and TRBJ1-2, with unresolved D. There are 14 residues in the CDR3. Germline CDR1 reads SGHRS; CDR2 reads YFSETQ. V was pared by 0 bases and J by 5 bases, with 11 bases between. The CDR3 region is CASSLGDGSYGYTF. CDR3 nucleotides: TGCGCCAGCAGCTTGGGTGACGGATCATATGGCTACACCTTC.

The V gene is TRBV20-1, the J gene TRBJ2-4; weak D call: TRBD2 (6 bases). Near its end, the DNA agrees better with TRBJ2-7, so the J call may be wrong. The CDR3 length is 14 residues. Germline V lookup: CDR1 DFQATT, CDR2 SNEGSKA (reference sequence). The CDR3 DNA sequence: TGCAGTGTCGCTCCCGGGGACTCTCGGGACGAGCAGTACTTC. Protein sequence: CSVAPGDSRDEQYF.

The V and J genes are TRBV6-2 or TRBV6-3 and TRBJ2-7; D is unclear. This CDR3 contains 13 residues. Trimming shortened V by 2 bases and J by 7 bases, and 12 bases separated the two germline ends. CDR1 and CDR2 (germline): MNHEY, SVGEGT. CDR3 amino acids: CASSYQAQNEQYF. The CDR3, as DNA: TGTGCCAGCAGTTACCAGGCCCAGAATGAGCAGTACTTC.

This clonotype has only a few counts. The gene calls are TRBV10-3 and TRBJ2-1, with TRBD2 matching 10 bases. J was trimmed by 5 bases and V by 5 bases; bases with no gene match: 12. Germline V lookup: CDR1 ENHRY, CDR2 SYGVKD. This CDR3 region has 17 residues. CDR3 nucleotide sequence: TGTGCCATCAGTATCTCAGTAGCGGGGGGCCTCGACAATGAGCAGTTCTTC. It is translated as CAISISVAGGLDNEQFF.

The gene calls are TRBV29-1 and TRBJ2-1; 8 bases match TRBD2. Germline V gene lookup returns CDR1 SQVTM and CDR2 ANQGSEA. V was clipped by 0 bases and J by 7 bases; unmatched bases: 11. The CDR3 has 16 residues. The CDR3 DNA sequence: TGCAGCGTTGAAGATCGGGGGGGCGGGAGAAGGAATGAGCAGTTCTTC. It codes for CSVEDRGGGRRNEQFF.

The genes are TRBV5-1 and TRBJ1-2, with 7 bases that match TRBD1. The V and J ends lost 3 bases and 3 bases, in that order; junction bases with no gene match: 11. Germline CDR1 reads SGHRS; CDR2 reads YFSETQ. The CDR3 loop spans 16 amino acids. The CDR3 region is CASSSIRQGLDYGYTF. CDR3 nucleotide sequence: TGCGCCAGCAGCTCAATACGACAGGGATTAGACTATGGCTACACCTTC. Full variable domain (rest looked up from reference TRBV5-1 and TRBJ1-2): KAGVTQTPRYLIKTRGQQVTLSCSPISGHRSVSWYQQTPGQGLQFLFEYFSETQRNKGNFPGRFSGRQFSNSRSEMNVSTLELGDSALYLCASSSIRQGLDYGYTFGSGTRLTVV.

This clonotype has ten or more counts. The V and J genes are TRBV20-1 and TRBJ2-1; 7 nucleotides match TRBD2. The CDR3 consists of 12 residues. CDR1 is DFQATT, CDR2 SNEGSKA, per germline (reference sequence). The J segment lost 7 bases and the V segment lost 4 bases, leaving 4 bases of the junction unmatched. The CDR3 coding sequence is TGCAGTGCTACTGGGACTACAAATGAGCAGTTCTTC. Translation gives CSATGTTNEQFF.

The J gene is TRBJ2-2, the V gene TRBV5-1, with D unclear. The V end was cut by 4 bases, the J end by 3 bases, with 10 bases between. This CDR3 comprises 14 residues. CDR1 and CDR2 (germline): SGHRS, YFSETQ. This CDR3 is CASSSPADTGELFF. The DNA of the CDR3 is TGCGCCAGCAGCAGTCCGGCGGACACCGGGGAGCTGTTTTTT.

The chain carries TRBV4-3 and TRBJ1-1; D is possibly TRBD1 (6 bases). This CDR3 has 14 amino acids. Looked up from germline, CDR1 is LGHNA and CDR2 is YSLEER. V was trimmed by 4 bases and J by 3 bases, leaving 12 bases between them. The CDR3 reads CASSLTRGDTEAFF. CDR3 nucleotides: TGCGCCAGCAGCCTAACCAGGGGCGACACTGAAGCTTTCTTT.

This clonotype was found a few times. This chain joins TRBV29-1 and TRBJ2-6, with a possible D match to TRBD2 (5 bases). The CDR3 contains 16 residues. Germline CDR1 is SQVTM and CDR2 is ANQGSEA. Trimming stripped 6 bases from V and 0 bases from J, with 15 bases between. The DNA of the CDR3 is TGCAGCGTCGGGGATCCTTTCCTCTCTGGGGCCAACGTCCTGACTTTC. The encoded protein is CSVGDPFLSGANVLTF.

The chain couples TRBV6-5 to TRBJ2-1, with TRBD2 identical over 7 bases. Unmatched junction bases numbered 9, after V lost 0 bases and J lost 10 bases. Germline V lookup: CDR1 MNHEY, CDR2 SVGAGI. The CDR3 is 15 residues long. The CDR3 region has the DNA TGTGCCAGCAGTTACTCCATCGGACTAGACGACGAGCAGTTCTTC. Translated: CASSYSIGLDDEQFF.

This sequence joins TRBV2 and TRBJ2-1, with TRBD2 identical over 9 bases. This CDR3 contains 14 residues. From germline, CDR1 is SNHLY and CDR2 FYNNEI. The ends lost 6 bases at V and 8 bases at J; junction bases unmatched: 8. The CDR3: CASRPSPSGDEQFF. DNA for the CDR3: TGTGCCAGCAGGCCCTCCCCTAGCGGGGATGAGCAGTTCTTC.

This rearrangement joins TRBV11-2 to TRBJ2-2, with a tentative D call TRBD2 (6 bases). This CDR3 is built from 15 residues. The germline gives CDR1 SGHAT, CDR2 FQNNGV. Trimming cost V 5 bases and J 4 bases, with 14 bases left between them. CDR3 nucleotides: TGTGCCAGCAGCCACGGGGCCGGGGGCACCGGGGAGCTGTTTTTT. Protein sequence: CASSHGAGGTGELFF.

The V call is TRBV7-6, the J call TRBJ1-1; D is uncertain. V was trimmed by 4 bases and J by 0 bases, leaving 24 bases between them. Per germline, CDR1 SGHVS and CDR2 FNYEAQ. The CDR3 loop spans 19 amino acids. The CDR3 region has the DNA TGTGCCAGCAGCTCGTACTACCGGGAGAACAAGGCGATGAACACTGAAGCTTTCTTT. Its protein is CASSSYYRENKAMNTEAFF. Complete variable domain (other parts from reference TRBV7-6 and TRBJ1-1): GAGVSQSPRYKVTKRGQDVALRCDPISGHVSLYWYRQALGQGPEFLTYFNYEAQQDKSGLPNDRFSAERPEGSISTLTIQRTEQRDSAMYRCASSSYYRENKAMNTEAFFGQGTRLTVV.

This clonotype showed up just a few times. V and J are TRBV20-1 and TRBJ1-2; 8 nucleotides line up with TRBD1. V shed 7 bases, J shed 7 bases, and the junction held 11 bases outside the gene matches. Germline V gene data show CDR1 as DFQATT and CDR2 as SNEGSKA (reference sequence). CDR3 size: 13 residues. CDR3 residues: CSVLHGRGLGYTF. The CDR3 coding sequence is TGCAGTGTCCTACACGGCAGGGGGCTTGGCTACACCTTC.

This sequence joins TRBV7-2 and TRBJ1-5, with 8 nucleotides matching TRBD1. The CDR3 covers 15 residues. Looked up from germline, CDR1 is SGHTA and CDR2 is FQGNSA. After removal of 6 bases from V and 3 bases from J, the junction contained 7 bases not matched to a gene. CDR3 sequence (DNA): TGTGCCAGCAGAGAGAGGACAGGGAACAATCAGCCCCAGCATTTT. Translating gives CASRERTGNNQPQHF.

The CDR3 spells CSVTRWGEQYF. For the CDR3, the DNA is TGCAGTGTAACTAGGTGGGGCGAGCAGTACTTC. The genes are TRBV20-1 and TRBJ2-5, with D perhaps TRBD2 (5 bases). The end of the DNA is better explained by TRBJ2-7, so the J call may be wrong. The CDR3 has 11 residues. In germline, CDR1 is DFQATT, CDR2 SNEGSKA (reference sequence).

The chain recombines TRBV12-3 or TRBV12-4 with TRBJ1-2; D unclear. CDR3 length: 16 amino acids. Trimming left V 6 bases short and J 7 bases short, with 24 bases between. CDR3 nucleotide sequence: TGTGCCAGCAGGATTTCACCGCCAGGTGGGTCCTCTGGCTACACCTTC. Protein product: CASRISPPGGSSGYTF.

This chain links TRBV12-3 or TRBV12-4 with TRBJ2-3; a possible D gene is TRBD1 (6 bases). V lost 8 bases to trimming and J lost 8 bases, with 26 bases between them. The CDR3 loop spans 16 amino acids. The CDR3 is CASGRGKGPPWVTQYF. The CDR3, as DNA: TGTGCCAGCGGAAGGGGGAAAGGTCCCCCCTGGGTTACGCAGTATTTT.

The J gene is TRBJ2-1, the V gene TRBV6-5; possibly TRBD1 for D (6 bases). The CDR3 is 13 residues long. Per germline, CDR1 MNHEY and CDR2 SVGAGI. The ends were cut back, 7 bases at V and 6 bases at J, with 13 bases in the middle. In nucleotides, the CDR3 is TGTGCCAGCACCCCAGGGGTGCCCAATGAGCAGTTCTTC. Its translation is CASTPGVPNEQFF.

This CDR3 is CAWSEGLNPVDGQFF. As DNA, the CDR3 is TGTGCCTGGAGTGAAGGACTAAATCCGGTCGATGGGCAGTTCTTC. The chain joins TRBV30 to TRBJ2-1; a possible D gene is TRBD2 (6 bases). Germline CDR1 is GTSNPN and CDR2 is SVGIG (reference sequence). V dropped 1 base and J dropped 12 bases, with 22 bases sitting between them. The CDR3 sequence is 15 residues long.

This clonotype was recorded a few times. V gene TRBV7-2 combines with J gene TRBJ2-5, with 10 positions matching TRBD1. The better agreement between TRBJ2-7 and the DNA end casts doubt on the J call. CDR3 length: 14 residues. CDR1 is SGHTA, CDR2 FQGNSA, per germline. The CDR3 DNA follows: TGTGCCAGCAGTCTTGGACAGGGGGGTTTCGAGCAGTACTTC. The encoded protein is CASSLGQGGFEQYF.

This rearrangement joins TRBV4-1 to TRBJ2-2; D might be TRBD1 (5 bases). Germline CDR1 is MGHRA and CDR2 is YSYEKL. This CDR3 has 16 residues. Trimming shortened V by 1 base and J by 5 bases, and 14 bases separated the two germline ends. The chain's CDR3 is CASSQVGQGRTGELFF. In DNA, the CDR3 is TGCGCCAGCAGCCAAGTTGGGCAGGGTCGGACCGGGGAGCTGTTTTTT.

The CDR3 nucleotides are TGTGCCAGCTCACCACCAAAGCCCCGCACAGATACGCAGTATTTT. It yields the protein CASSPPKPRTDTQYF. The chain uses TRBV18 and TRBJ2-3; D call uncertain. The CDR3 sequence is 15 residues long. Germline V gene sequence: CDR1 KGHSH, CDR2 LQKENI. V lost 0 bases to trimming and J lost 1 base, with 8 bases between them.

This chain joins TRBV20-1 and TRBJ1-1; D unresolved. Trimming stripped 3 bases from V and 6 bases from J, with 8 bases between. Looked up from germline, CDR1 is DFQATT and CDR2 is SNEGSKA (reference sequence). There are 11 residues in the CDR3. The CDR3 is CSARRVAEAFF. The CDR3 nucleotides are TGCAGTGCTAGGCGGGTCGCTGAAGCTTTCTTT.

The V call is TRBV6-2 or TRBV6-3, the J call TRBJ2-3; possible D gene TRBD2, 6 bases. The germline V gene has CDR1 MNHEY and CDR2 SVGEGT. The CDR3 is 14 amino acids. Deletions cut 2 bases from V and 3 bases from J, with 9 bases between. For the CDR3, the DNA is TGTGCCAGCAGTTACCGGGGGTTGACAGATACGCAGTATTTT. Its translation: CASSYRGLTDTQYF.

This clonotype was picked up many times. CDR3 sequence reads: CASSEGQGYGYTF. For the CDR3, the DNA is TGTGCCAGCAGTGAAGGACAGGGTTATGGCTACACCTTC. The V and J genes are TRBV6-1 and TRBJ1-2; 7 bases match TRBD1. The CDR3 consists of 13 residues. Germline trimming cut 1 base from V and 5 bases from J; bases unmatched to any gene: 1. CDR1 and CDR2 (germline): MNHNS, SASEGT.

V is TRBV12-3 or TRBV12-4 and J is TRBJ1-6; D not certain. V was trimmed by 6 bases and J by 11 bases, leaving 20 bases between them. The CDR3 loop spans 15 amino acids. The DNA for the CDR3 is TGTGCCAGCAGAGGACCCCGGTTGGTAAATGCACCCCTCCACTTT. Translation gives CASRGPRLVNAPLHF.

The chain joins TRBV12-3 or TRBV12-4 to TRBJ1-1; tentative D call: TRBD1 (5 bases). The V and J ends lost 5 bases and 6 bases respectively, with 13 bases between them. The CDR3 contains 13 residues. CDR3 protein: CASSPGHTAEAFF. CDR3 DNA: TGTGCCAGCAGTCCCGGACACACCGCTGAAGCTTTCTTT.

The rearrangement joins TRBV10-2 to TRBJ2-7, with D unresolved. Germline CDR1 WSHSY, CDR2 SAAADI. The CDR3 covers 11 residues. V lost 4 bases to trimming and J lost 5 bases, with 6 bases between them. The CDR3 nucleotides are TGCGCCAGCAGTGGGGTGAACGAGCAGTACTTC. It specifies CASSGVNEQYF.